Presented here are 26 T cell receptor beta chains from one specimen sequenced in a study of blood T cell repertoires in COVID-19. Profiled with immunoSEQ multiplex PCR; TCRdb holds only in-frame clones, not every one. This sample has some 140,000 clones; less than 90% occur once, and the top ten carry 1.4% to 1.5%. The sample consisted of peripheral blood. The receptors stem from a man between 60 and 70 years old with acute or convalescent COVID-19.

To note about this clone: Just one base apart from a much larger clone, this may be a read error. This same CDR3 is encoded by further DNA sequences in the sample. V usage is TRBV11-3 and J usage is TRBJ1-1, with D possibly being TRBD1 (5 bases). CDR1 is SGHNT, CDR2 YENEEA, per germline. There are 14 residues in the CDR3. The V end was cut by 1 base, the J end by 1 base, with 7 bases between. CDR3 sequence: CASSLAGGNTEAFF. As DNA, the CDR3 is TGTGCCAGCAGCTTAGCGGGGGGGAACACTGAAGCTTTCTTT.

In this sample, this clone turned up once. J is TRBJ2-3 and V is TRBV5-1, with 8 bases fitting TRBD1. The V and J ends lost 1 base and 3 bases, in that order; junction bases with no gene match: 4. Germline V gives CDR1 SGHRS, CDR2 YFSETQ. CDR3 length: 15 residues. DNA of the CDR3: TGCGCCAGCAGCTTGCACAGGGGGACAACAGATACGCAGTATTTT. As protein: CASSLHRGTTDTQYF.

The chain employs TRBV5-8 and TRBJ2-1; 8 bases match TRBD2. The CDR3 contains 16 residues. Trimming cost V 3 bases and J 8 bases; bases outside gene matches: 13. Germline V gene lookup returns CDR1 SGHTS and CDR2 YDEGEE. The CDR3 region is CASSYRVGLGPHEQFF. The DNA of the CDR3 is TGTGCCAGCAGCTACAGAGTGGGACTAGGACCCCATGAGCAGTTCTTC.

This rearrangement joins TRBV11-2 to TRBJ1-2; TRBD1 aligns across 10 bases. CDR1 and CDR2 from the germline V gene are SGHAT and FQNNGV. This CDR3 has 15 amino acids. J lost 8 bases, V lost 3 bases, and 9 bases had no gene match. The CDR3 reads CASSLGQGLSFGYTF. The CDR3 coding sequence is TGTGCCAGCAGCTTGGGACAGGGGTTATCGTTCGGCTACACCTTC.

The chain uses TRBV6-5 and TRBJ1-1; D ambiguous. Germline assignment: CDR1 MNHEY and CDR2 SVGAGI. This CDR3 has 11 amino acids. V was cut by 7 bases and J by 5 bases, with 8 bases left in between. The CDR3 coding sequence is TGTGCCAGCATTGGAGTGACTGAAGCTTTCTTT. Residues: CASIGVTEAFF.

This clone was seen once. This chain joins TRBV6-5 and TRBJ1-5, with a tentative D call TRBD1 (5 bases). CDR3 size: 15 residues. V lost 6 bases and J 0 bases, leaving 12 bases between the germline ends. Per germline, CDR1 MNHEY and CDR2 SVGAGI. The CDR3 DNA reads as TGTGCCAGCAGGGACATTATCTATAGCAATCAGCCCCAGCATTTT. Its translation is CASRDIIYSNQPQHF.

This chain links TRBV19 with TRBJ1-2, with 9 nucleotides matching TRBD1. Germline CDR1 reads LNHDA; CDR2 reads SQIVND (reference sequence). The CDR3 spans 16 residues. V lost 7 bases, J lost 4 bases, and 13 bases stayed unmatched. The CDR3 sequence: CASTRDREPPIYGYTF. The CDR3 nucleotides read TGTGCCAGTACCCGGGACAGGGAACCACCAATCTATGGCTACACCTTC.

CDR3 nucleotides: TGTGCCAGCAGTCCCGTAGGGGTCAGCGGGACTGCCAATGAGCAGTTCTTC. Amino acid sequence: CASSPVGVSGTANEQFF. V and J are TRBV27 and TRBJ2-1; 7 nucleotides agree with TRBD2. V lost 5 bases and J lost 6; bases outside the gene matches: 16. CDR3 length equals 17 residues. The germline gives CDR1 MNHEY, CDR2 SMNVEV (reference sequence).

The sample holds a few counts of this clone. This chain connects TRBV14 to TRBJ1-2, with TRBD1 matching 7 bases. The CDR3 runs 16 residues. V shed 1 base, J shed 2 bases, and the junction held 7 bases outside the gene matches. Germline V gives CDR1 SGHDN, CDR2 FVKESK. CDR3: CASSQAGTGENYGYTF. CDR3 sequence (DNA): TGTGCCAGCAGCCAAGCGGGAACAGGGGAAAACTATGGCTACACCTTC.

V usage is TRBV6-2 or TRBV6-3 and J usage is TRBJ2-7; D gene unclear. The germline V gene encodes CDR1 MNHEY and CDR2 SVGEGT. The CDR3 length is 17 residues. V was shortened by 2 bases and J by 3 bases, with 20 bases between the two germline ends. The CDR3 loop is CASSYPHIHPRGYEQYF. CDR3 in DNA: TGTGCCAGCAGTTACCCGCATATCCACCCGAGAGGCTACGAGCAGTACTTC.

The chain joins TRBV19 to TRBJ1-3, with D hard to call. The CDR3 contains 16 residues. CDR1 is LNHDA, CDR2 SQIVND, per germline (reference sequence). The V and J ends lost 7 bases and 4 bases respectively, with 20 bases between them. The CDR3 DNA follows: TGTGCCAGTACTCTCTTGGGCTTTCAGGCCGGAAACACCATATATTTT. Translated: CASTLLGFQAGNTIYF.

This chain links TRBV30 with TRBJ2-7; TRBD1 agrees at 12 bases. Germline lookup yields CDR1 GTSNPN and CDR2 SVGIG (reference sequence). V lost 0 bases, J lost 5 bases, and 11 bases stayed unmatched. CDR3 length: 17 amino acids. This CDR3 is CAWSVLGTGGENDEQYF. For the CDR3, the DNA is TGTGCCTGGAGTGTACTGGGGACAGGGGGCGAGAATGACGAGCAGTACTTC.

J is TRBJ2-1 and V is TRBV5-5; D is unresolved. Germline values: CDR1 SGHKS, CDR2 YYEKEE (reference sequence). V was trimmed by 0 bases and J by 5 bases, leaving 6 bases between them. The CDR3 consists of 13 residues. The CDR3 loop reads CASSLVLNNEQFF. For the CDR3, the DNA is TGTGCCAGCAGCTTGGTACTGAACAATGAGCAGTTCTTC.

The V and J genes are TRBV19 and TRBJ1-4, with 12 bases identical to TRBD1. Germline CDR1 is LNHDA and CDR2 is SQIVND (reference sequence). This CDR3 is built from 15 residues. Trimming cost V 5 bases and J 8 bases; bases outside gene matches: 6. Here the CDR3 DNA reads TGTGCCAGTAGTCCTGGGACAGGGGGCTGGGAAAAACTGTTTTTT. Protein: CASSPGTGGWEKLFF. Supplemented by reference TRBV19 and TRBJ1-4, the full variable domain reads DGGITQSPKYLFRKEGQNVTLSCEQNLNHDAMYWYRQDPGQGLRLIYYSQIVNDFQKGDIAEGYSVSREKKESFPLTVTSAQKNPTAFYLCASSPGTGGWEKLFFGSGTQLSVL.

V and J are TRBV7-3 and TRBJ1-2; D possibly corresponds to TRBD1 (6 bases). Germline CDR1 reads SGHTA; CDR2 reads FQGTGA. The CDR3 is 17 amino acids. V lost 2 bases and J lost 0, with 16 bases in between. The CDR3 reads CASSLSARGRTNYGYTF. The CDR3 nucleotides read TGTGCCAGCAGCTTATCGGCCAGGGGCAGAACTAACTATGGCTACACCTTC.

The chain employs TRBV3-1 (or the pseudogene TRBV3-2) and TRBJ1-6, with 8 bases aligning to TRBD1. J lost 6 bases, V lost 2 bases, and 3 bases had no gene match. There are 15 residues in the CDR3. CDR1 is LGHDT and CDR2 is YNNKEL in the germline V gene (reference sequence). Here the CDR3 DNA reads TGTGCCAGCAGCCAAACCCAGGGGGCTAATTCACCCCTCCACTTT. It codes for CASSQTQGANSPLHF.

This chain connects TRBV10-1 to TRBJ2-1; maybe TRBD2 (5 bases). V lost 0 bases and J 8 bases, leaving 14 bases between the germline ends. Looked up from germline, CDR1 is WNHNN and CDR2 is SYGVQD (reference sequence). The CDR3 has 15 amino acids. The CDR3 sequence: CASSESGSLRDEQFF. CDR3 nucleotides: TGCGCCAGCAGTGAGTCCGGTAGCTTGCGGGATGAGCAGTTCTTC.

V usage is TRBV24-1 and J usage is TRBJ2-5; maybe TRBD1 (6 bases). CDR1 KGHDR and CDR2 SFDVKD come from the germline V gene. The CDR3 length is 12 residues. The V gene lost 4 bases and the J gene lost 5 bases, with 7 bases spanning the gap. The CDR3 bases are TGTGCCACCAGTGACAGGGGCGAGACCCAGTACTTC. It translates to CATSDRGETQYF.

CDR3 coding DNA: TGTGCCAGCAGCCATGGGACAGGGACCACTAACTATGGCTACACCTTC. Amino acids: CASSHGTGTTNYGYTF. V gene TRBV3-1 (or the pseudogene TRBV3-2) combines with J gene TRBJ1-2; 9 bases agree with TRBD1. CDR3 length equals 16 residues. CDR1 is LGHDT, CDR2 YNNKEL, per germline (reference sequence). The J segment lost 0 bases and the V segment lost 3 bases, leaving 5 bases of the junction unmatched.

The rearrangement links TRBV5-1 to TRBJ1-2, with TRBD1 matching 7 bases. Trimming removed 4 bases from V and 3 bases from J; junction bases left unmatched: 6. Germline CDR1 is SGHRS and CDR2 is YFSETQ. There are 14 residues in the CDR3. CDR3 protein: CASSVTGEDYGYTF. CDR3 bases: TGCGCCAGCAGCGTAACAGGGGAGGACTATGGCTACACCTTC.

This clone was found a few times. The chain recombines TRBV24-1 with TRBJ2-1; 11 bases match TRBD2. Germline CDR1 is KGHDR and CDR2 is SFDVKD. This CDR3 is built from 15 residues. The V segment lost 7 bases and the J segment 6 bases; nucleotides outside the gene matches: 7. CDR3 nucleotide sequence: TGTGCCACCAGCCGACTAGCGGGATTATCCAATGAGCAGTTCTTC. This codes for CATSRLAGLSNEQFF.

To note about this clone: Other DNA sequences from this sample encode an identical CDR3 as well. V gene TRBV6-5 combines with J gene TRBJ2-2; no firm D call. The germline gives CDR1 MNHEY, CDR2 SVGAGI. Trimming removed 5 bases from V and 1 base from J, with 2 bases in between. The CDR3 spans 12 residues. CDR3: CASSRNTGELFF. The DNA of the CDR3 is TGTGCCAGCAGTCGGAACACCGGGGAGCTGTTTTTT.

Remarks on this clone: In the same sample, other DNA sequences code for this CDR3. The chain combines TRBV18 with TRBJ1-4; D possibly corresponds to TRBD1 (6 bases). CDR3 size: 13 residues. Germline V lookup: CDR1 KGHSH, CDR2 LQKENI. V was pared by 3 bases and J by 7 bases, with 9 bases between. CDR3 sequence: CASSPTGSEKLFF. CDR3 DNA: TGTGCCAGCTCACCTACAGGGAGTGAAAAACTGTTTTTT.

The chain carries TRBV7-3 and TRBJ2-7, with 7 bases identical to TRBD1. CDR3 length: 14 residues. The ends lost 1 base at V and 2 bases at J; junction bases unmatched: 2. Looked up from germline, CDR1 is SGHTA and CDR2 is FQGTGA. The CDR3 here is CASSLMGQTYEQYF. The CDR3 bases are TGTGCCAGCAGCTTAATGGGACAGACCTACGAGCAGTACTTC. Variable domain in full (rest from reference TRBV7-3 and TRBJ2-7): GAGVSQTPSNKVTEKGKYVELRCDPISGHTALYWYRQSLGQGPEFLIYFQGTGAADDSGLPNDRFFAVRPEGSVSTLKIQRTERGDSAVYLCASSLMGQTYEQYFGPGTRLTVT.

The J gene is TRBJ2-7, the V gene TRBV7-9; tentative D call: TRBD1 (6 bases). The length of the CDR3 is 13 residues. V gave up 9 bases and J gave up 5 bases, with 17 bases separating them. Germline V gives CDR1 SEHNR, CDR2 FQNEAQ (reference sequence). The CDR3 protein is CASTETGSDEQYF. DNA of the CDR3: TGTGCCAGTACGGAAACAGGGTCAGACGAGCAGTACTTC.

The J gene is TRBJ2-7, the V gene TRBV14; D might be TRBD2 (5 bases). The CDR3 runs to 13 residues. Germline V gene lookup returns CDR1 SGHDN and CDR2 FVKESK. The V gene lost 3 bases and the J gene lost 4 bases, with 10 bases spanning the gap. The CDR3 DNA sequence: TGTGCCAGCAGCCAGGGTGGCGGGTACGAGCAGTACTTC. This sequence encodes CASSQGGGYEQYF.